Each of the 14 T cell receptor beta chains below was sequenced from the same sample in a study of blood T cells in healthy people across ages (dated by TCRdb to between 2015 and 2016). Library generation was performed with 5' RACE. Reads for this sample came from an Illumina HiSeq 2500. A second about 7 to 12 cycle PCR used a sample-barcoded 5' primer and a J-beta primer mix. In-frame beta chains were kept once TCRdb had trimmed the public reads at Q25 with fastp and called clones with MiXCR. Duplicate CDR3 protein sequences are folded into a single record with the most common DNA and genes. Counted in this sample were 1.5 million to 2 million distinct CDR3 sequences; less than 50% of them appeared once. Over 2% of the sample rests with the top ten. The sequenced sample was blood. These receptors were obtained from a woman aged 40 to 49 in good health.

The CDR3 reads CASSLATQGGFTDTQYF. DNA for the CDR3: TGCGCCAGCAGCTTGGCCACCCAGGGAGGATTCACAGATACGCAGTATTTT. The chain has TRBV5-1 and TRBJ2-3; perhaps TRBD2 as D (6 bases). The CDR3 sequence is 17 residues long. Germline V gives CDR1 SGHRS, CDR2 YFSETQ. Trimming cost V 0 bases and J 2 bases, with 16 bases left between them. Combining the CDR3 with reference TRBV5-1 and TRBJ2-3 gives the whole variable domain KAGVTQTPRYLIKTRGQQVTLSCSPISGHRSVSWYQQTPGQGLQFLFEYFSETQRNKGNFPGRFSGRQFSNSRSEMNVSTLELGDSALYLCASSLATQGGFTDTQYFGPGTRLTVL.

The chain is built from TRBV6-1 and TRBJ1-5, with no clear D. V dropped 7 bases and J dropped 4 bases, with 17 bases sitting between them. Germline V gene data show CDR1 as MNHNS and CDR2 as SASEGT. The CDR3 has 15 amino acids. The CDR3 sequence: CASTFLNPGNQPQHF. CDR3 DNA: TGTGCCAGCACATTCCTCAACCCCGGGAATCAGCCCCAGCATTTT.

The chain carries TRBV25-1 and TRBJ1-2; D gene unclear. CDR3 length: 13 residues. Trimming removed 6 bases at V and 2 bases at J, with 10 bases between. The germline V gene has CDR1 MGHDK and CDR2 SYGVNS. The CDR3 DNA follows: TGTGCCAGCAGAAACCAGGAGAACTATGGCTACACCTTC. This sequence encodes CASRNQENYGYTF.

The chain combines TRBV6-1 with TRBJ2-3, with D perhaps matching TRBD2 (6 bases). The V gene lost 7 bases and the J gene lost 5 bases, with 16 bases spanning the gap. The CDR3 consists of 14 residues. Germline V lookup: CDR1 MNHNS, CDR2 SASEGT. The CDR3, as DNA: TGTGCCAGCATTAGGTCTAGCGTTGGAGATACGCAGTATTTT. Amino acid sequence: CASIRSSVGDTQYF.

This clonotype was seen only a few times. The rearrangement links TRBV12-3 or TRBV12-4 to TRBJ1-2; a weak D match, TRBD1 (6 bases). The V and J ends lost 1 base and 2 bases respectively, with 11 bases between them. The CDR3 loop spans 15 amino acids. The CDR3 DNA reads TGTGCCAGCAGTTTAGGATTTACAGGGAACTATGGCTACACCTTC. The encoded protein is CASSLGFTGNYGYTF.

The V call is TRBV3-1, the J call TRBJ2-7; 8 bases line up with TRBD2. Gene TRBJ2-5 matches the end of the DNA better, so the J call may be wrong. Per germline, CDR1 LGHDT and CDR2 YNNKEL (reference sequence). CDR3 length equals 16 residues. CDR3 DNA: TGTGCCAGCAGCCAAGGGGATAGCGGGGTGGGGGAGACCCAGTACTTC. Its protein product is CASSQGDSGVGETQYF.

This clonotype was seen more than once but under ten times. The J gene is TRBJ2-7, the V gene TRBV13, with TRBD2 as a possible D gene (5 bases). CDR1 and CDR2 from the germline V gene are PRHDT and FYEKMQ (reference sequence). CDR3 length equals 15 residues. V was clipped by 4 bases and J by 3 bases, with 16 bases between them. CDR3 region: CASSSRAAKFYEQYF. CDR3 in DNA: TGTGCCAGCAGCTCCCGAGCGGCGAAATTCTACGAGCAGTACTTC.

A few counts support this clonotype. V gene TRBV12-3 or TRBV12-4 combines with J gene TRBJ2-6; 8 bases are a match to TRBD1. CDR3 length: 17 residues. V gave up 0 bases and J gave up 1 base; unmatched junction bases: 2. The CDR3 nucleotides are TGTGCCAGCAGTTTAGCGGACAGGGAGTCTGGGGCCAACGTCCTGACTTTC. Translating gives CASSLADRESGANVLTF.

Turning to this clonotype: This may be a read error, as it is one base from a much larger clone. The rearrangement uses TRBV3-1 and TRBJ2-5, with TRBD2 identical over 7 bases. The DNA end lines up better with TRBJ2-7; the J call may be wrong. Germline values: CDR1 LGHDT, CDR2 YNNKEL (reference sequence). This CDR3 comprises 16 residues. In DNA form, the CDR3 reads TGTGGCAGCAGCTTCATGACTAGCAGTATGACCTACGAGCAGTACTTC. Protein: CGSSFMTSSMTYEQYF.

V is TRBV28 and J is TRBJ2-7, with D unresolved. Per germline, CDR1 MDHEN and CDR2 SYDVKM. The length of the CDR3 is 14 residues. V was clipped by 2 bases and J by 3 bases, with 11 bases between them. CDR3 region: CASSLRFRGYEQYF. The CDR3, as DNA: TGTGCCAGCAGTTTACGGTTCAGAGGCTACGAGCAGTACTTC.

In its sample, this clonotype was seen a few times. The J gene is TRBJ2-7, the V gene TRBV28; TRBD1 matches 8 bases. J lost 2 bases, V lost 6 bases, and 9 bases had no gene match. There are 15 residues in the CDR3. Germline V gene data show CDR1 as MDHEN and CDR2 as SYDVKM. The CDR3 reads CASSRAQGGAYEQYF. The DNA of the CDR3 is TGTGCCAGCAGCAGGGCACAGGGGGGAGCCTACGAGCAGTACTTC.

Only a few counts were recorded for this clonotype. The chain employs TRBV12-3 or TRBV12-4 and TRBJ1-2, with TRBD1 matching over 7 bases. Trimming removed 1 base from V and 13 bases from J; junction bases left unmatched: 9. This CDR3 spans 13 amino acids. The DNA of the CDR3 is TGTGCCAGCAGTTTAGAGAAGGGGGCCCAAGGCACCTTC. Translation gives CASSLEKGAQGTF.

As DNA, the CDR3 is TGCAGTGCTAGGGTGGGACAGCCGAATGAAAAACTGTTTTTT. Translating gives CSARVGQPNEKLFF. This chain connects TRBV20-1 to TRBJ1-4; 7 nucleotides line up with TRBD1. CDR3 length: 14 amino acids. The V gene end was trimmed by 3 bases and the J gene end by 5 bases; junction bases not matched to a gene: 6. Germline CDR1 and CDR2: DFQATT and SNEGSKA (reference sequence).

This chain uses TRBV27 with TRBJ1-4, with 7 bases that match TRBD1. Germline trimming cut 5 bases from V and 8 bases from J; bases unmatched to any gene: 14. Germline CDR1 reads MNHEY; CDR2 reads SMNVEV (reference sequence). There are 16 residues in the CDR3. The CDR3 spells CASSPSTGDVVEKLFF. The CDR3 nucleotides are TGTGCCAGCAGTCCCTCTACAGGGGATGTGGTGGAAAAACTGTTTTTT.